The clone carrying this T cell receptor (beta chain) has only one observation. The antigen is unknown. The germline CDR1 and CDR2 sequences are MDHEN and SYDVKM. The CDR3 runs 14 residues. The trim removed 4 bases at V and 6 bases at J, leaving 6 bases unmatched. The sample belongs to a study of cytotoxic CD8 clonotypes in ibrutinib-treated CLL. Study overall: Samples showed on average approximately 270,000 productive templates and 80,000 to 100,000 productive rearrangements.

TCRdb's table, derived via immunoSEQ multiplex PCR, lists solely in-frame clones and lacks some. The repertoire consists of 120,000 to 150,000 clones, with around 93% occurring once and the leading ten covering 10% to 11%. Study-wide points: Sustained-remission and progressing patients were not sampled at matched times.

The sequenced sample was PBMCs, obtained after 12 months of ibrutinib treatment. The chain employs TRBV28 and TRBJ1-2; 9 bases are a match to TRBD1. This clonotype was sampled from a human donor with chronic lymphocytic leukemia. DNA for the CDR3: TGTGCCAGCAGTTCCCCAGGACAGGGGAATGGCTACACCTTC. Encoded protein: CASSSPGQGNGYTF.